One and the same sample provided the 23 T cell receptor beta chains below, sequenced in a study of technical replicates of blood from a handful of donors. Sequenced by immunoSEQ multiplex PCR; TCRdb stores in-frame clones only, minus some. The data hold 80,000 or so clones, with nearly 98% observed a single time. The sample consisted of T cells isolated from PBMCs. Receptors were obtained from a human donor in good health.

This sequence joins TRBV28 and TRBJ2-7; D uncertain. V lost 5 bases to trimming and J lost 5 bases, with 7 bases between them. Looked up from germline, CDR1 is MDHEN and CDR2 is SYDVKM. The CDR3 spans 11 residues. CDR3 in DNA: TGTGCCAGCAGTCCCCTTCACGAGCAGTACTTC. Translated, it gives CASSPLHEQYF.

V usage is TRBV11-2 and J usage is TRBJ2-6; D is unclear. The CDR3 runs 15 residues. Trimming removed 3 bases at V and 0 bases at J, with 6 bases between. Germline V gene lookup returns CDR1 SGHAT and CDR2 FQNNGV. CDR3 in DNA: TGTGCCAGCAGCTTTCCCGGCTCTGGGGCCAACGTCCTGACTTTC. It codes for CASSFPGSGANVLTF.

This chain links TRBV6-1 with TRBJ1-6, with 8 nucleotides matching TRBD1. CDR1 is MNHNS and CDR2 is SASEGT in the germline V gene. The CDR3 length is 14 residues. The ends lost 8 bases at V and 5 bases at J; junction bases unmatched: 5. The CDR3 protein is CASDHRGNNSPLHF. As DNA, the CDR3 is TGTGCCAGCGACCACAGGGGGAATAATTCACCCCTCCACTTT.

A single count supports this clone. In nucleotides, the CDR3 is TGTGCCAGCAGCTTAATTGAGGCCACAGATACGCAGTATTTT. This sequence encodes CASSLIEATDTQYF. V and J are TRBV5-4 and TRBJ2-3; no firm D call. Trimming took 2 bases from V and 2 from J, leaving 9 bases between them. The CDR3 covers 14 residues. Germline V gene lookup returns CDR1 SGHNT and CDR2 YYREEE (reference sequence).

The rearrangement uses TRBV25-1 and TRBJ2-3; 11 bases agree with TRBD1. The germline V gene has CDR1 MGHDK and CDR2 SYGVNS. The V segment lost 4 bases and the J segment 3 bases; nucleotides outside the gene matches: 6. CDR3 size: 16 residues. The CDR3 spells CASSGIGQGATDTQYF. The DNA of the CDR3 is TGTGCCAGCAGTGGAATTGGACAGGGGGCAACAGATACGCAGTATTTT.

The chain employs TRBV28 and TRBJ2-7, with D hard to call. The CDR3 contains 11 residues. Germline V gene sequence: CDR1 MDHEN, CDR2 SYDVKM. The ends were cut back, 1 base at V and 6 bases at J, with 4 bases in the middle. In nucleotides, the CDR3 is TGTGCCAGCAGTTTATCTTTCGAGCAGTACTTC. Amino acid sequence: CASSLSFEQYF.

The chain carries TRBV4-1 and TRBJ1-2; 9 bases are a match to TRBD1. There are 14 residues in the CDR3. The V gene end was trimmed by 3 bases and the J gene end by 7 bases; junction bases not matched to a gene: 6. Germline-derived CDR1 and CDR2 are MGHRA and YSYEKL. CDR3 sequence reads: CASSHTGGAGGYTF. DNA for the CDR3: TGCGCCAGCAGCCACACAGGGGGCGCGGGTGGCTACACCTTC.

The chain carries TRBV2 and TRBJ1-5; 9 bases are shared with TRBD1. V dropped 6 bases and J dropped 5; count of bases not matched to a gene: 11. This CDR3 is built from 16 residues. Germline V gene lookup returns CDR1 SNHLY and CDR2 FYNNEI. The CDR3 DNA follows: TGTGCCAGCAGCGGTACCGGACAGGGGATGTATCAGCCCCAGCATTTT. This codes for CASSGTGQGMYQPQHF.

This chain connects TRBV2 to TRBJ2-5; no reliable D call. Germline V gives CDR1 SNHLY, CDR2 FYNNEI. Trimming left V 0 bases short and J 3 bases short, with 11 bases between. The CDR3 has 15 amino acids. CDR3 in DNA: TGTGCCAGCAGTGAAGCGGGCAGAACGAAAGAGACCCAGTACTTC. Protein sequence: CASSEAGRTKETQYF.

There are a few counts of this clone. J is TRBJ1-1 and V is TRBV11-2; D unresolved. Germline V gene lookup returns CDR1 SGHAT and CDR2 FQNNGV. V lost 5 bases and J 12 bases, leaving 4 bases between the germline ends. CDR3 size: 8 residues. The CDR3 spells CASSPSFF. The CDR3 nucleotides read TGTGCCAGCAGCCCCTCTTTCTTT.

V is TRBV4-1 and J is TRBJ2-1; 7 bases are shared with TRBD1. CDR1 MGHRA and CDR2 YSYEKL come from the germline V gene. V trimming: 4 bases; J trimming: 7 bases; junction bases outside the gene matches: 19. This CDR3 spans 18 amino acids. CDR3 sequence (DNA): TGCGCCAGCAGCCCTTCGTTTCCTAGGCCACCCAGGGGGAATGAGCAGTTCTTC. It encodes CASSPSFPRPPRGNEQFF.

The J gene is TRBJ2-2, the V gene TRBV5-1; 7 nucleotides align to TRBD1. The CDR3 is 15 amino acids. V shed 0 bases, J shed 2 bases, and the junction held 1 base outside the gene matches. Germline lookup yields CDR1 SGHRS and CDR2 YFSETQ. CDR3 coding DNA: TGCGCCAGCAGCTTGGGACAGGGTAACACCGGGGAGCTGTTTTTT. This gives the protein CASSLGQGNTGELFF. The complete variable domain, with remaining parts taken from reference TRBV5-1 and TRBJ2-2, reads KAGVTQTPRYLIKTRGQQVTLSCSPISGHRSVSWYQQTPGQGLQFLFEYFSETQRNKGNFPGRFSGRQFSNSRSEMNVSTLELGDSALYLCASSLGQGNTGELFFGEGSRLTVL.

V gene TRBV4-2 combines with J gene TRBJ2-1; TRBD2 matches at 9 bases. The CDR3 length is 15 residues. V shed 4 bases, J shed 6 bases, and the junction held 7 bases outside the gene matches. Germline assignment: CDR1 LGHNA and CDR2 YNFKEQ. As DNA, the CDR3 is TGTGCCAGCAGCCCCTACGAGCGGGAGGCCAATGAGCAGTTCTTC. Protein: CASSPYEREANEQFF.

V usage is TRBV6-1 and J usage is TRBJ1-2; D unresolved. The V end lost 7 bases, the J end lost 4 bases, and 13 bases lay between the germline ends. This CDR3 spans 13 amino acids. Germline CDR1 and CDR2: MNHNS and SASEGT. CDR3 nucleotides: TGTGCCAGCAAGGAGGGATTGAGCTATGGCTACACCTTC. Translated: CASKEGLSYGYTF.

This clone showed up just once. V is TRBV2 and J is TRBJ1-2; D remains unclear. CDR1 is SNHLY and CDR2 is FYNNEI in the germline V gene. CDR3 length: 13 residues. Trimming removed 6 bases at V and 4 bases at J, with 12 bases between. CDR3: CASRPGTAYGYTF. The CDR3 nucleotides read TGTGCCAGCAGGCCTGGAACAGCCTATGGCTACACCTTC.

J is TRBJ2-5 and V is TRBV2, with a weak D call TRBD1 (5 bases). The CDR3 runs 15 residues. CDR1 and CDR2 from the germline V gene are SNHLY and FYNNEI. V lost 0 bases and J lost 3, with 11 bases in between. The CDR3 loop reads CASSEALQGKETQYF. CDR3 in DNA: TGTGCCAGCAGTGAAGCGCTCCAGGGAAAAGAGACCCAGTACTTC.

V and J are TRBV5-1 and TRBJ1-4; D not certain. The CDR3 totals 18 residues. The V and J ends lost 0 bases and 2 bases respectively, with 17 bases between them. Germline V gives CDR1 SGHRS, CDR2 YFSETQ. CDR3 loop: CASSLGYEGVSTNEKLFF. The CDR3 nucleotides are TGCGCCAGCAGCTTGGGGTACGAGGGAGTCTCTACTAATGAAAAACTGTTTTTT. Drawing the rest from reference TRBV5-1 and TRBJ1-4, the complete variable domain is KAGVTQTPRYLIKTRGQQVTLSCSPISGHRSVSWYQQTPGQGLQFLFEYFSETQRNKGNFPGRFSGRQFSNSRSEMNVSTLELGDSALYLCASSLGYEGVSTNEKLFFGSGTQLSVL.

The chain uses TRBV29-1 and TRBJ2-7; 9 bases agree with TRBD1. Germline V gene data show CDR1 as SQVTM and CDR2 as ANQGSEA. J was trimmed by 3 bases and V by 7 bases; bases with no gene match: 10. The CDR3 is 14 amino acids. CDR3 sequence reads: CSAQGGQGNYEQYF. The CDR3 region has the DNA TGCAGCGCCCAAGGAGGACAGGGGAACTACGAGCAGTACTTC.

The rearrangement links TRBV5-4 to TRBJ2-4; 10 nucleotides agree with TRBD2. This CDR3 is built from 16 residues. V lost 3 bases, J lost 2 bases, and 5 bases stayed unmatched. Germline values: CDR1 SGHNT, CDR2 YYREEE (reference sequence). The CDR3 region has the DNA TGTGCCAGCAGCTGGGAGCGGGGGGGACCCAAAAACATTCAGTACTTC. Encoded protein: CASSWERGGPKNIQYF.

V usage is TRBV4-1 and J usage is TRBJ2-1; 10 nucleotides align to TRBD2. This CDR3 is 18 amino acids long. Trimming removed 2 bases from V and 3 bases from J; junction bases left unmatched: 10. Germline lookup yields CDR1 MGHRA and CDR2 YSYEKL. The CDR3 here is CASSQSLLLAGNYNEQFF. In DNA form, the CDR3 reads TGCGCCAGCAGCCAAAGCTTATTACTAGCGGGGAACTACAATGAGCAGTTCTTC.

This rearrangement joins TRBV28 to TRBJ1-2; 7 nucleotides match TRBD1. From germline, CDR1 is MDHEN and CDR2 SYDVKM. Losses at the gene ends were 6 bases for V and 0 bases for J; bases not matched to a gene: 13. CDR3 length: 17 residues. The CDR3 loop is CASRGLEDRRSNYGYTF. CDR3 bases: TGTGCCAGCAGGGGCCTCGAGGACAGGCGCTCTAACTATGGCTACACCTTC.

The gene calls are TRBV5-1 and TRBJ2-7; 7 bases align to TRBD2. In germline, CDR1 is SGHRS, CDR2 YFSETQ. With V trimmed by 2 bases and J by 1 base, 3 bases remained unmatched. The CDR3 has 14 residues. The CDR3 DNA follows: TGCGCCAGCAGCTTCGGGACTACATCCTACGAGCAGTACTTC. Translation gives CASSFGTTSYEQYF.

This chain connects TRBV9 to TRBJ2-2, with 8 bases lining up with TRBD1. CDR1 SGDLS and CDR2 YYNGEE come from the germline V gene. V was clipped by 6 bases and J by 5 bases; unmatched bases: 12. CDR3 length equals 16 residues. The CDR3 region has the DNA TGTGCCAGCACCTCCAGGGGGCCATCGGGGACCGGGGAGCTGTTTTTT. It specifies CASTSRGPSGTGELFF. Together with reference TRBV9 and TRBJ2-2, the CDR3 gives the full variable domain: DSGVTQTPKHLITATGQRVTLRCSPRSGDLSVYWYQQSLDQGLQFLIQYYNGEERAKGNILERFSAQQFPDLHSELNLSSLELGDSALYFCASTSRGPSGTGELFFGEGSRLTVL.